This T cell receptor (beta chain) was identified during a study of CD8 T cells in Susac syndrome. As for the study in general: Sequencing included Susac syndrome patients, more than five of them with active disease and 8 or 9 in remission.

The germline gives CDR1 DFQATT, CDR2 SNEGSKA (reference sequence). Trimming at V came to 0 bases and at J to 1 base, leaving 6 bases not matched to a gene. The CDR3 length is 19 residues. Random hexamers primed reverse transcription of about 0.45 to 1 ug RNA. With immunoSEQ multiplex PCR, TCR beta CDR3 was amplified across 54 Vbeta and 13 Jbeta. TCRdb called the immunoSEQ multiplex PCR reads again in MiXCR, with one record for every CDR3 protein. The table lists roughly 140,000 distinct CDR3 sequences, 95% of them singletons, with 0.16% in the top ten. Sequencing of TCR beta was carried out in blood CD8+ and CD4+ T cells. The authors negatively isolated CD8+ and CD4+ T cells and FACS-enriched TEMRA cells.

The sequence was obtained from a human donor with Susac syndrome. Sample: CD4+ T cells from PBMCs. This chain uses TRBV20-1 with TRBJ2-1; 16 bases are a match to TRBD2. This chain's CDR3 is CSARDRGLAGGSSYNEQFF. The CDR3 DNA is TGCAGTGCTAGAGATCGGGGACTAGCGGGGGGGTCTTCCTACAATGAGCAGTTCTTC.